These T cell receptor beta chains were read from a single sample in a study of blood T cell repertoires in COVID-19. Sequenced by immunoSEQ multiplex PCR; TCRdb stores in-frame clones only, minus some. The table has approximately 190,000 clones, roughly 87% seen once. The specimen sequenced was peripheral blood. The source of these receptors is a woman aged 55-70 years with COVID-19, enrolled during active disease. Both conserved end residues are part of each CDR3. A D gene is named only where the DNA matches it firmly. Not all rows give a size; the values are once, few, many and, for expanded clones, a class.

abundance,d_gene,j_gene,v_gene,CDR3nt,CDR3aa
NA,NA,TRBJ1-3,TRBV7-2,TGTGCCAGCACCCAGCCGGGGACTGGAAACACCATATATTTT,CASTQPGTGNTIYF
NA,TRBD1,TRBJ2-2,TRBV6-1,TGTGCCAGCAGTGAAGGGGACAGGGCTAATGGGGAGCTGTTTTTT,CASSEGDRANGELFF
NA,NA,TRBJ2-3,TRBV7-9,TGTGCCAGCAGCGAGGACTCCACAGATACGCAGTATTTT,CASSEDSTDTQYF
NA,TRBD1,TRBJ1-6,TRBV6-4,TGTGCCAGCAGACCGACAGGGATCGGATCACCCCTCCACTTT,CASRPTGIGSPLHF
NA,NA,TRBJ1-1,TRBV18,TGTGCCAGCTCACCCAGCGGCAACACTGAAGCTTTCTTT,CASSPSGNTEAFF
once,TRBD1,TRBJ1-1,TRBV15,TGTGCCACCAGCCCGCCGGACAGGGGGCCTGAAGCTTTCTTT,CATSPPDRGPEAFF
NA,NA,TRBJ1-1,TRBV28,TGTGCCAGCGGGGGCAGAATCACTGAAGCTTTCTTT,CASGGRITEAFF
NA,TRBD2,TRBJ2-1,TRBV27,TGTGCCAGCTCGGGACTACTAAATGTGCAGTTCTTC,CASSGLLNVQFF
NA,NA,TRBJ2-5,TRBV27,TGTGCCAGCAGTCACGGGGAAGAGACCCAGTACTTC,CASSHGEETQYF
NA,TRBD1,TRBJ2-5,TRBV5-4,TGTGCCAGCAGCCCTGAAGGGGGCAGGGAGACCCAGTACTTC,CASSPEGGRETQYF
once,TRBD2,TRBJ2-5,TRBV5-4,TGTGCCAGCAGCTCCCGGGGGAGGGGTCGGGACGAGACCCAGTACTTC,CASSSRGRGRDETQYF
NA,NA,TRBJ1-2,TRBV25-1,TGTGCCAGCAGCTCTGAGGCCAGAGGATACTATGGCTACACCTTC,CASSSEARGYYGYTF
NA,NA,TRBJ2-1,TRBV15,TGTGCCACCAGCAGAGATGACAGATTAACCTCCTACAATGAGCAGTTCTTC,CATSRDDRLTSYNEQFF
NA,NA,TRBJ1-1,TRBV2,TGTGCCAGCACCGGGCTGGCGGGAAACACTGAAGCTTTCTTT,CASTGLAGNTEAFF
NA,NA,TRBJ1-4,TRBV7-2,TGTGCCAGCAGCTTAGATCCGAGGGAAAAACTGTTTTTT,CASSLDPREKLFF
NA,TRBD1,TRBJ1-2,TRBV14,TGTGCCAGCAGCCAGGGAATCGGGACAGGGGGCCGGACCGGGTATGGCTACACCTTC,CASSQGIGTGGRTGYGYTF
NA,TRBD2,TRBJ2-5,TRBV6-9,TGTGCCAGCAGTTATTTGGCTAGCGGGGCCCAAGAGACCCAGTACTTC,CASSYLASGAQETQYF
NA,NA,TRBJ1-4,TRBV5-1,TGCGCCAGCAGCTTGGGGTCAGGGGCCAGGGCAACTAATGAAAAACTGTTTTTT,CASSLGSGARATNEKLFF
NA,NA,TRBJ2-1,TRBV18,TGTGCCAGCTCACCACTAGTGGGCGATGAGCAGTTCTTC,CASSPLVGDEQFF
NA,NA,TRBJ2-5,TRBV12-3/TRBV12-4,TGTGCCAGCAGTTTCCGGGAGACCCAGTACTTC,CASSFRETQYF
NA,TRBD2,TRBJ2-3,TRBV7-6,TGTGCCAGCAGCTTGGTGCCGGGACTAGCGACAGATACGCAGTATTTT,CASSLVPGLATDTQYF
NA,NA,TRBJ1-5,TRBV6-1,TGTGCCAGCCGTGACAGGATCAATCAGCCCCAGCATTTT,CASRDRINQPQHF
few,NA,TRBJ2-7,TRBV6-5,TGTGCCACCACGGCACAGGCTTCCTACGAGCAGTACTTC,CATTAQASYEQYF
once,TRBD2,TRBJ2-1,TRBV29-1,TGCAGCGTTGAGCCGGGACTAGCGGGTACGAGTGAGCAGTTCTTC,CSVEPGLAGTSEQFF
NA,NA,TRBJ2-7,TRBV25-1,TGTGCCAGCGAGGGGGTTTCCTACGAGCAGTACTTC,CASEGVSYEQYF
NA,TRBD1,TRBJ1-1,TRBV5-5,TGTGCCAGCAGCTGGGACAGGGAGGCTTTCTTT,CASSWDREAFF
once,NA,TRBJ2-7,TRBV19,TGTGCCAGTAGATCGGGCCGGTCGTCGGGAGAGCAGTACTTC,CASRSGRSSGEQYF
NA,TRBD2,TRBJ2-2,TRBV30,TGTGCCTGGGGAGGACTAGGAGGACGCCGCGGGGAGCTGTTTTTT,CAWGGLGGRRGELFF
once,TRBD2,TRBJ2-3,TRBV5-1,TGCGCCAGCAGCTTGGATAGTAGCGGGTGGAGGGATACGCAGTATTTT,CASSLDSSGWRDTQYF
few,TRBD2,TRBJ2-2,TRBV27,TGTGCCAGCAGCGGACTAGCGGGAAGGGCGGGCGGGGAGCTGTTTTTT,CASSGLAGRAGGELFF
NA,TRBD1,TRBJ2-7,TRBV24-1,TGTGCCACCAGCCACCCCCGGGACAGCCACTACGAGCAGTACTTC,CATSHPRDSHYEQYF
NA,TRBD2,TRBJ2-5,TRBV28,TGTGCCAGCAGTTTATGGATACCGGGACTACCAGGGGAGACCCAGTACTTC,CASSLWIPGLPGETQYF
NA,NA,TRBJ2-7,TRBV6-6,TGTGCCAGCAGGACAGGGGAGGGCGAGCAGTACTTC,CASRTGEGEQYF
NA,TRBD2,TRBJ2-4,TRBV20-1,TGCAGTGCTAGTCCTAGCGGGAGGTGGGACATTCAGTACTTC,CSASPSGRWDIQYF
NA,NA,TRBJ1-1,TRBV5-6,TGTGCCAGCAGTCCTCTAACCGCGCCAGAAGCTTTCTTT,CASSPLTAPEAFF
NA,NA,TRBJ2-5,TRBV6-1,TGTGCCAGCAGTGAGCAGGGGGGCATTTACCAAGAGACCCAGTACTTC,CASSEQGGIYQETQYF
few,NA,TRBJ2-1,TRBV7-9,TGTGCCAGCAGCTCCGGGGACATTAGGGATGAGCAGTTCTTC,CASSSGDIRDEQFF
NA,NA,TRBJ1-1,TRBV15,TGTGCCACCAGCAGGCGCCCTAGACGAGGGAACACTGAAGCTTTCTTT,CATSRRPRRGNTEAFF
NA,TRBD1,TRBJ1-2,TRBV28,TGTGCCAGCAGTTTGGGACAGGCGAACTATGGCTACACCTTC,CASSLGQANYGYTF
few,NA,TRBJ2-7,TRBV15,TGTGCCACCAGCAGAGAAGAAGGGGGCTCCTACGAGCAGTACTTC,CATSREEGGSYEQYF
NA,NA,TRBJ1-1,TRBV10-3,TGTGCCATCAGTGAGGCCCGGGAAGAAGGGAACACTGAAGCTTTCTTT,CAISEAREEGNTEAFF
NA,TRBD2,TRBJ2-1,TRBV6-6,TGTGCCAGCAGTTACGCTAGACTAGCGGGGGGTAGTGAGCAGTTCTTC,CASSYARLAGGSEQFF
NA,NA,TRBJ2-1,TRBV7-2,TGTGCCAGCAACGCGGGACCACAACCTTACAATGAGCAGTTCTTC,CASNAGPQPYNEQFF
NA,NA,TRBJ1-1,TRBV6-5,TGTGCCAGCAGTTACCCTGACTCGAACACTGAAGCTTTCTTT,CASSYPDSNTEAFF
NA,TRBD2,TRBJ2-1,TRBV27,TGTGCCAGCAGTTTATTGGCGGGGAGGGGTGAGCAGTTCTTC,CASSLLAGRGEQFF
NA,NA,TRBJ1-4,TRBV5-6,TGTGCCAGCAGCTTGCTTTCTCCTAATGAAAAACTGTTTTTT,CASSLLSPNEKLFF
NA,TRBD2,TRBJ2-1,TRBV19,TGTGCCAGTAGTATAAGGGCTATAGCGGGGGGGAACAATGAGCAGTTCTTC,CASSIRAIAGGNNEQFF
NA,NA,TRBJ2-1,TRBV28,TGTGCCAGCATACAGAGGGGGGGATACAATGAGCAGTTCTTC,CASIQRGGYNEQFF
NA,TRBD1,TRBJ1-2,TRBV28,TGTGCCAGCAGCTCGAACGGACAGGCCCCCTATGGCTACACCTTC,CASSSNGQAPYGYTF
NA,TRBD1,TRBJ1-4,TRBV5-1,TGCGCCAGCAGCACCCGGACAGGGGAGAATGAAAAACTGTTTTTT,CASSTRTGENEKLFF
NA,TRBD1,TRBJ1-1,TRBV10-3,TGTGCCATCAGCGCCCCGGACAGGGGTCGGGCGGAAGCTTTCTTT,CAISAPDRGRAEAFF
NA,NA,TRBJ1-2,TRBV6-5,TGTGCCAGCAGTTACTCGGGAGCCAGCGGCTACACCTTC,CASSYSGASGYTF
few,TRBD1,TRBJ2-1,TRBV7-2,TGTGCCAGCAGCAAAGACAGGGTGAATGAGCAGTTCTTC,CASSKDRVNEQFF
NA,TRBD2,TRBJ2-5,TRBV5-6,TGTGCCAGCAGCTTGGAGACTAGCGGGAAAGAGACCCAGTACTTC,CASSLETSGKETQYF
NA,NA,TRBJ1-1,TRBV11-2,TGTGCCAGCAGCTTAGATCGTGGCAGGCACACTGAAGCTTTCTTT,CASSLDRGRHTEAFF
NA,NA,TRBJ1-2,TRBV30,TGTGCCTGGAGTGTAAGCGCAACTAACTATGGCTACACCTTC,CAWSVSATNYGYTF
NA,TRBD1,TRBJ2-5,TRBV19,TGTGCCAGTAGTGCCACAGGGGGGCGAGAGACCCAGTACTTC,CASSATGGRETQYF